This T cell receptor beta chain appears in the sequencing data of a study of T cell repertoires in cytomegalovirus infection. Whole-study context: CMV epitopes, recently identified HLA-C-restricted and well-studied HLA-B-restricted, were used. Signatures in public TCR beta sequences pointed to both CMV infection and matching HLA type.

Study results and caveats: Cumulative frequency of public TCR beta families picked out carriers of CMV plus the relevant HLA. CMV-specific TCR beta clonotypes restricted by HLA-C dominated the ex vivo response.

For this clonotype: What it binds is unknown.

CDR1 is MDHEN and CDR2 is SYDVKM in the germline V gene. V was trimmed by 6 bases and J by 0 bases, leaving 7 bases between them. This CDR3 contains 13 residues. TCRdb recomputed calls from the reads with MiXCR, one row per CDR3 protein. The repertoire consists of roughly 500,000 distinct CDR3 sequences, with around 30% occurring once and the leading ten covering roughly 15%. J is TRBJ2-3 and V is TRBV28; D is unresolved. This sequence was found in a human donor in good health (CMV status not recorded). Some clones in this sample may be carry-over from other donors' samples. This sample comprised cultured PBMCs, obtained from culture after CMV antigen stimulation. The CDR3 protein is CASRAYSTDTQYF. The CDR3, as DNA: TGTGCCAGCAGGGCGTATAGCACAGATACGCAGTATTTT. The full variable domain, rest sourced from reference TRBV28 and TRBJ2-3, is DVKVTQSSRYLVKRTGEKVFLECVQDMDHENMFWYRQDPGLGLRLIYFSYDVKMKEKGDIPEGYSVSREKKERFSLILESASTNQTSMYLCASRAYSTDTQYFGPGTRLTVL.